Listed here are 9 T cell receptor beta chains from one sample, sequenced in a study of post-analysis software for immune sequencing data. Unique molecular identifiers tagged the TCR beta cDNA libraries. One entry per CDR3 protein results from TCRdb running MiXCR on the PCR reads. Among 150,000 to 200,000 distinct CDR3 sequences listed, about 36% were seen once. Material: blood, obtained after autologous hematopoietic stem cell transplantation. These receptors all stem from a girl between 10 and 17 years old with multiple sclerosis.

The table lists this clonotype with a count of one. This chain connects TRBV18 to TRBJ2-7; 8 bases fit TRBD2. V lost 3 bases, J lost 3 bases, and 7 bases stayed unmatched. The CDR3 loop spans 15 amino acids. Per germline, CDR1 KGHSH and CDR2 LQKENI. CDR3 coding DNA: TGTGCCAGCTCACCGGGCAGCGGGAGACTCTACGAGCAGTACTTC. Residues: CASSPGSGRLYEQYF.

The CDR3 protein is CASSLQGLGGNYNEQFF. The CDR3 bases are TGCGCCAGCAGCTTACAGGGGCTGGGCGGGAACTACAATGAGCAGTTCTTC. The chain is built from TRBV5-1 and TRBJ2-1; perhaps TRBD1 as D (7 bases). Deletions cut 2 bases from V and 3 bases from J, with 18 bases between. The CDR3 loop spans 17 amino acids. Germline loops: CDR1 SGHRS, CDR2 YFSETQ. Full variable domain (outside the CDR3, taken from reference TRBV5-1 and TRBJ2-1): KAGVTQTPRYLIKTRGQQVTLSCSPISGHRSVSWYQQTPGQGLQFLFEYFSETQRNKGNFPGRFSGRQFSNSRSEMNVSTLELGDSALYLCASSLQGLGGNYNEQFFGPGTRLTVL.

This clonotype was observed a handful of times. The CDR3 sequence: CSASHRDWTYEQYF. The CDR3 DNA is TGCAGTGCTAGCCACAGGGATTGGACCTACGAGCAGTACTTC. This chain connects TRBV20-1 to TRBJ2-7; D might be TRBD1 (6 bases). The CDR3 spans 14 residues. Looked up from germline, CDR1 is DFQATT and CDR2 is SNEGSKA (reference sequence). V was cut by 3 bases and J by 2 bases, with 14 bases left in between.

The table lists this clonotype with a few counts. The chain joins TRBV4-2 to TRBJ2-1, with D hard to call. V was shortened by 8 bases and J by 0 bases, with 17 bases between the two germline ends. This CDR3 has 16 residues. The germline V gene has CDR1 LGHNA and CDR2 YNFKEQ. In DNA form, the CDR3 reads TGTGCCAGCCGTCGATCGGACGCGAGCTCCTACAATGAGCAGTTCTTC. Translated: CASRRSDASSYNEQFF.

This sequence joins TRBV24-1 and TRBJ2-3, with 13 bases fitting TRBD2. Germline V CDR1 and CDR2: KGHDR, SFDVKD. The trim removed 4 bases at V and 2 bases at J, leaving 5 bases unmatched. This CDR3 spans 17 amino acids. The CDR3: CATSDRGLAGDTDTQYF. CDR3 in DNA: TGTGCCACCAGTGACCGAGGACTAGCGGGAGACACAGATACGCAGTATTTT.

This rearrangement joins TRBV11-3 to TRBJ2-3; D uncertain. Per germline, CDR1 SGHNT and CDR2 YENEEA. The germline V and J ends were trimmed by 5 bases and 1 base, with 7 bases remaining between them. The CDR3 extends over 13 amino acids. In DNA form, the CDR3 reads TGTGCCAGCAGCCCGTTAGGCACAGATACGCAGTATTTT. It is translated as CASSPLGTDTQYF. Variable domain in full (rest from reference TRBV11-3 and TRBJ2-3): EAGVVQSPRYKIIEKKQPVAFWCNPISGHNTLYWYLQNLGQGPELLIRYENEEAVDDSQLPKDRFSAERLKGVDSTLKIQPAELGDSAVYLCASSPLGTDTQYFGPGTRLTVL.

This clonotype was counted a few times. V is TRBV6-2 or TRBV6-3 and J is TRBJ2-2; maybe TRBD2 (5 bases). The CDR3 runs 15 residues. Germline CDR1 MNHEY, CDR2 SVGEGT. V lost 4 bases and J lost 0, with 9 bases in between. The CDR3 nucleotides read TGTGCCAGCAGTTGGCGAGCGGCGAACACCGGGGAGCTGTTTTTT. Translating it yields CASSWRAANTGELFF.

This clonotype showed up just a few times. V usage is TRBV29-1 and J usage is TRBJ2-1; the D gene is possibly TRBD2 (5 bases). The CDR3 runs to 14 residues. Per germline, CDR1 SQVTM and CDR2 ANQGSEA. Trimming pared 8 bases from V and 5 bases from J, leaving 19 bases between. The CDR3 DNA sequence: TGCAGCTCCCGGCGGGCGGCGCGGGACAATGAGCAGTTCTTC. Encoded protein: CSSRRAARDNEQFF.

This clonotype was recorded a few times. The junction departs from germline at one end; a sequencing error may be responsible. The rearrangement uses TRBV7-9 and TRBJ2-5; D is undetermined. Germline lookup yields CDR1 SEHNR and CDR2 FQNEAQ (reference sequence). This CDR3 has 13 amino acids. The CDR3 here is CTSSASTQETQYF. The CDR3 coding sequence is TGTACCAGCAGCGCCTCTACTCAAGAGACCCAGTACTTC.